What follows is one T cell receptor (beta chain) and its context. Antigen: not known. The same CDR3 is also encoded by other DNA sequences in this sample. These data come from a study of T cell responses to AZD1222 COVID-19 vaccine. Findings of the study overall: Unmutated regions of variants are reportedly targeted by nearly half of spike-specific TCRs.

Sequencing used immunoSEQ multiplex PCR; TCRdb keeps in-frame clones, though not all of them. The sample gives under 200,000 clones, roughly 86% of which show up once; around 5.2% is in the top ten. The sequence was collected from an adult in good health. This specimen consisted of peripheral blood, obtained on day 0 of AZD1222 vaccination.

The CDR3 region is CATSRGGTGMNTEAFF. The DNA for the CDR3 is TGTGCCACCAGCAGAGGGGGGACAGGGATGAACACTGAAGCTTTCTTT. This chain links TRBV15 with TRBJ1-1; TRBD1 matches 9 bases. The germline CDR1 and CDR2 sequences are LNHNV and YYDKDF (reference sequence). Trimming at V came to 1 base and at J to 0 bases, leaving 3 bases not matched to a gene. The CDR3 is made up of 16 amino acids.